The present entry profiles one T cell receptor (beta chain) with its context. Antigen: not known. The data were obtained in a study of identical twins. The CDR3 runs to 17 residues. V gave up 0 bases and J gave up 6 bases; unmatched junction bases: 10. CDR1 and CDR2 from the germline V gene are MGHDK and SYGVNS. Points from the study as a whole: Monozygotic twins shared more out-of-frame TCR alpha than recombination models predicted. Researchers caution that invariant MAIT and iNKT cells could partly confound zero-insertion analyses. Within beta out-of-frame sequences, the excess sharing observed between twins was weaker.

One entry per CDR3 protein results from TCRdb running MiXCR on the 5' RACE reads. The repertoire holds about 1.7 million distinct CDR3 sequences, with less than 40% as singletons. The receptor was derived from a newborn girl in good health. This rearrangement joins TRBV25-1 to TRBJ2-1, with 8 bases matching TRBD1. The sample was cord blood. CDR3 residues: CASSEYDVGTGGNEQFF. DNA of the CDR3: TGTGCCAGCAGTGAATACGACGTTGGGACAGGCGGCAATGAGCAGTTCTTC.